The present T cell receptor (beta chain) was sequenced within a study of shared clonotypes between healthy human individuals. A note on this clone: Other DNA sequences in this specimen translate into the identical CDR3.

The protocol was immunoSEQ multiplex PCR, while the TCRdb copy is restricted to in-frame clones and leaves out a portion. The sample contains more than 550,000 clones, roughly 91% of which appear only once. Sequencing was performed on memory CD8+ T cells from PBMCs. The subset here: CD45RO+ cells pooled with CCR7-negative TemRA cells. This TCR derives from a man younger than 35 in good health. Some clones in this sample may be carry-over from other donors' samples.

In nucleotides, the CDR3 is TGCAGCGTTGGAGGTTGGAGCTACAATGAGCAGTTCTTC. Translating gives CSVGGWSYNEQFF. The chain recombines TRBV29-1 with TRBJ2-1; D is unresolved. Germline loops: CDR1 SQVTM, CDR2 ANQGSEA. The V and J ends lost 4 bases and 3 bases respectively, with 10 bases between them. The CDR3 extends over 13 amino acids.